What follows are 27 T cell receptor beta chains derived from one specimen sequenced in a study of blood T cell repertoires in COVID-19. Here immunoSEQ multiplex PCR was the method, and the copy in TCRdb shows in-frame clones only, minus some. Here the sample spans under 200,000 clones, over 70% being singletons. Source material: PBMCs or T cells enriched from blood (not recorded which). Source of these receptors: a woman aged 40 to 50 with acute COVID-19.

The CDR3 region is CASSLSQGYYGYTF. The CDR3 DNA follows: TGTGCCAGTAGCCTATCACAGGGGTACTATGGCTACACCTTC. The chain joins TRBV19 to TRBJ1-2, with TRBD1 identical over 7 bases. The CDR3 has 14 residues. V lost 6 bases to trimming and J lost 3 bases; unmatched junction nucleotides: 7. Per the germline V gene, CDR1 is LNHDA and CDR2 is SQIVND (reference sequence).

This clone was recorded once. The chain carries TRBV2 and TRBJ1-5, with D perhaps TRBD1 (6 bases). The CDR3 has 15 amino acids. V was trimmed by 5 bases and J by 0 bases, leaving 11 bases between them. Germline loops: CDR1 SNHLY, CDR2 FYNNEI. CDR3 protein: CASSPTGYSNQPQHF. The CDR3 DNA sequence: TGTGCCAGCAGTCCGACAGGTTATAGCAATCAGCCCCAGCATTTT.

The J gene is TRBJ1-5, the V gene TRBV3-1 (or the pseudogene TRBV3-2); tentative D call: TRBD1 (5 bases). CDR1 and CDR2 from the germline V gene are LGHDT and YNNKEL (reference sequence). The CDR3 has 13 amino acids. Deletions cut 2 bases from V and 9 bases from J, with 11 bases between. CDR3 in DNA: TGTGCCAGCAGCCAACGGGGGGAGAGGCCCCAGCATTTT. Translation: CASSQRGERPQHF.

V and J are TRBV29-1 and TRBJ1-2, with 9 bases aligning to TRBD1. Germline CDR1 SQVTM, CDR2 ANQGSEA. This CDR3 contains 16 residues. J gave up 0 bases and V 1 base, and 6 bases lay outside the gene matches. In nucleotides, the CDR3 is TGCAGCGTTGAAGGCCTTACAGGGGGCTCTAACTATGGCTACACCTTC. As protein: CSVEGLTGGSNYGYTF.

This clone was counted a single time. The rearrangement joins TRBV6-5 to TRBJ2-5; unclear D gene. Germline CDR1 MNHEY, CDR2 SVGAGI. The CDR3 loop spans 13 amino acids. With 7 bases removed from V and 6 bases from J, the gap between germline ends came to 15 bases. The CDR3 is CASTFPGGQTQYF. As DNA, the CDR3 is TGTGCCAGCACCTTCCCCGGTGGGCAGACCCAGTACTTC.

The J gene is TRBJ2-5, the V gene TRBV5-4, with a weak D call TRBD2 (6 bases). The germline V gene has CDR1 SGHNT and CDR2 YYREEE (reference sequence). This CDR3 has 16 amino acids. Trimming pared 3 bases from V and 4 bases from J, leaving 19 bases between. The CDR3 DNA follows: TGTGCCAGCAGCTCACGGGAGTCCGGGAAGGGAGAGACCCAGTACTTC. Protein product: CASSSRESGKGETQYF.

This clone was seen a handful of times. V gene TRBV4-2 combines with J gene TRBJ1-1; D gene uncertain. The germline gives CDR1 LGHNA, CDR2 YNFKEQ. The CDR3 has 15 residues. Trimming left V 1 base short and J 3 bases short, with 12 bases between. CDR3 residues: CASSQVGPGDTEAFF. CDR3 bases: TGTGCCAGCAGCCAAGTAGGGCCCGGGGACACTGAAGCTTTCTTT.

The chain employs TRBV7-9 and TRBJ2-5; possibly TRBD2 for D (5 bases). Germline CDR1 reads SEHNR; CDR2 reads FQNEAQ (reference sequence). Deletions cut 4 bases from V and 0 bases from J, with 12 bases between. The CDR3 consists of 15 residues. CDR3 residues: CASSSFTRDQETQYF. CDR3 sequence (DNA): TGTGCCAGCAGCTCTTTTACTAGAGACCAAGAGACCCAGTACTTC.

This chain links TRBV9 with TRBJ1-2, with a weak D call TRBD1 (5 bases). The CDR3 is made up of 16 amino acids. CDR1 is SGDLS and CDR2 is YYNGEE in the germline V gene. V lost 3 bases to trimming and J lost 1 base, with 16 bases between them. The chain's CDR3 is CASSGQPHTFNYGYTF. The CDR3 DNA is TGTGCCAGCAGCGGACAGCCCCACACATTTAACTATGGCTACACCTTC.

The J gene is TRBJ1-2, the V gene TRBV18, with 7 bases fitting TRBD1. In germline, CDR1 is KGHSH, CDR2 LQKENI. CDR3 length equals 15 residues. Trimming at V came to 3 bases and at J to 7 bases, leaving 11 bases not matched to a gene. The CDR3 loop reads CASSPGTAQEGGYTF. In DNA, the CDR3 is TGTGCCAGCTCACCTGGGACAGCCCAGGAGGGTGGCTACACCTTC.

This chain joins TRBV27 and TRBJ2-5, with 8 nucleotides matching TRBD1. The CDR3 consists of 13 residues. Germline-derived CDR1 and CDR2 are MNHEY and SMNVEV (reference sequence). The junction had 4 bases not matched to a gene; V was cut back by 6 bases and J by 4 bases. The CDR3 is CASRVTGAETQYF. The CDR3 region has the DNA TGTGCCAGCAGGGTGACAGGGGCAGAGACCCAGTACTTC.

This chain joins TRBV2 and TRBJ1-2; TRBD1 matches 8 bases. Germline values: CDR1 SNHLY, CDR2 FYNNEI. The CDR3 is made up of 15 amino acids. The ends lost 5 bases at V and 8 bases at J; junction bases unmatched: 13. The CDR3: CASSITGQERRGYTF. The DNA for the CDR3 is TGTGCCAGCAGTATAACGGGACAGGAGCGGCGGGGCTACACCTTC.

Only a few counts were recorded for this clone. The V gene is TRBV5-6, the J gene TRBJ1-2; the match to TRBD1 covers 9 bases. The V gene's germline CDR1 is SGHDT and CDR2 YYEEEE. V was pared by 3 bases and J by 7 bases, with 7 bases of the junction left unmatched. CDR3 length: 14 amino acids. CDR3 protein: CASSWDRAVGGYTF. CDR3 DNA sequence: TGTGCCAGCAGCTGGGACAGGGCGGTAGGTGGCTACACCTTC.

The chain uses TRBV5-1 and TRBJ1-4, with 11 bases lining up with TRBD1. V trimming: 0 bases; J trimming: 10 bases; junction bases outside the gene matches: 8. Germline lookup yields CDR1 SGHRS and CDR2 YFSETQ. CDR3 size: 16 residues. DNA of the CDR3: TGCGCCAGCAGCTTGGAGGGACAGGGGGGATGGGGAAAACTGTTTTTT. Encoded protein: CASSLEGQGGWGKLFF. Full variable domain (remainder filled in from reference TRBV5-1 and TRBJ1-4): KAGVTQTPRYLIKTRGQQVTLSCSPISGHRSVSWYQQTPGQGLQFLFEYFSETQRNKGNFPGRFSGRQFSNSRSEMNVSTLELGDSALYLCASSLEGQGGWGKLFFGSGTQLSVL.

The chain recombines TRBV12-3 or TRBV12-4 with TRBJ1-2; D possibly corresponds to TRBD1 (5 bases). V was cut by 6 bases and J by 4 bases, with 12 bases left in between. This CDR3 comprises 13 residues. The CDR3 loop is CASRSDTFYGYTF. CDR3 DNA: TGTGCCAGCAGATCGGACACCTTCTATGGCTACACCTTC.

The chain is built from TRBV25-1 and TRBJ1-1, with a tentative D call TRBD1 (6 bases). The V gene lost 2 bases and the J gene lost 1 base, with 17 bases spanning the gap. CDR3 length: 17 residues. CDR1 and CDR2 (germline): MGHDK, SYGVNS. CDR3: CASSERHRVGGNTEAFF. In DNA form, the CDR3 reads TGTGCCAGCAGTGAACGACACAGGGTAGGAGGGAACACTGAAGCTTTCTTT.

Comments on this clone: Other nucleotide sequences in the sample specify the same CDR3. This rearrangement joins TRBV7-2 to TRBJ1-2; maybe TRBD1 (6 bases). CDR1 SGHTA and CDR2 FQGNSA come from the germline V gene. Between the trimmed V and J ends, which lost 1 base and 3 bases, there was a span of 6 bases. The CDR3 is 13 amino acids. CDR3: CASSLGQDYGYTF. DNA of the CDR3: TGTGCCAGCAGCTTAGGACAGGACTATGGCTACACCTTC. Based on the CDR3 plus reference TRBV7-2 and TRBJ1-2, the full variable domain is GAGVSQSPSNKVTEKGKDVELRCDPISGHTALYWYRQSLGQGLEFLIYFQGNSAPDKSGLPSDRFSAERTGGSVSTLTIQRTQQEDSAVYLCASSLGQDYGYTFGSGTRLTVV.

The chain joins TRBV9 to TRBJ2-3; 9 nucleotides align to TRBD2. Per the germline V gene, CDR1 is SGDLS and CDR2 is YYNGEE. J gave up 0 bases and V 0 bases, and 14 bases lay outside the gene matches. This CDR3 is built from 20 residues. The CDR3 region is CASSVGPGLATSSSTDTQYF. In DNA form, the CDR3 reads TGTGCCAGCAGCGTAGGACCGGGACTAGCTACCTCCTCTAGCACAGATACGCAGTATTTT.

As DNA, the CDR3 is TGTGCCAGAAGCGGACTAGCGGGACCCTACGAGCAGTACGTC. It yields the protein CARSGLAGPYEQYV. The chain has TRBV27 and TRBJ2-7, with TRBD2 identical over 12 bases. J was trimmed by 2 bases and V by 9 bases; bases with no gene match: 5. This CDR3 is 14 amino acids long. Per germline, CDR1 MNHEY and CDR2 SMNVEV (reference sequence).

The sample holds a few counts of this clone. The V gene is TRBV2, the J gene TRBJ1-6; tentatively, D is TRBD1 (6 bases). Trimming removed 6 bases at V and 10 bases at J, with 19 bases between. Germline V gives CDR1 SNHLY, CDR2 FYNNEI. This CDR3 is built from 15 residues. As DNA, the CDR3 is TGTGCCAGCAGCTCTTATGGCAGGGGAAACTCACCCCTCCACTTT. It codes for CASSSYGRGNSPLHF.

The chain uses TRBV5-6 and TRBJ1-2; D may be TRBD1 (5 bases). Germline CDR1 reads SGHDT; CDR2 reads YYEEEE. The CDR3 sequence is 14 residues long. Trimming pared 3 bases from V and 3 bases from J, leaving 12 bases between. The CDR3 reads CASSWIGGDYGYTF. The CDR3 DNA reads TGTGCCAGCAGCTGGATAGGAGGGGACTATGGCTACACCTTC.

This sequence joins TRBV25-1 and TRBJ2-7; a weak D match, TRBD2 (6 bases). The CDR3 spans 17 residues. Germline V gene lookup returns CDR1 MGHDK and CDR2 SYGVNS. Trimming stripped 6 bases from V and 5 bases from J, with 26 bases between. CDR3 loop: CASSARKGTDAGDEQYF. The CDR3 DNA reads TGTGCCAGCAGCGCAAGAAAGGGGACTGATGCTGGGGACGAGCAGTACTTC.

This clone occurred many times. The chain carries TRBV7-9 and TRBJ2-1, with 13 bases fitting TRBD2. V trimming: 1 base; J trimming: 6 bases; junction bases outside the gene matches: 3. This CDR3 comprises 16 residues. Germline CDR1 reads SEHNR; CDR2 reads FQNEAQ (reference sequence). The DNA of the CDR3 is TGTGCCAGCAGCTTAGGACTAGCGGGAGGTCTCAATGAGCAGTTCTTC. As protein: CASSLGLAGGLNEQFF.

The CDR3: CASGGTDAISPLHF. In nucleotides, the CDR3 is TGTGCTAGTGGGGGGACAGACGCGATTTCACCCCTCCACTTT. The chain employs TRBV12-5 and TRBJ1-6; 7 nucleotides agree with TRBD1. V trimming: 6 bases; J trimming: 9 bases; junction bases outside the gene matches: 8. This CDR3 has 14 residues. CDR1 LGHNT and CDR2 FRNRAP come from the germline V gene.

This chain connects TRBV6-6 to TRBJ2-7; D is unclear. Trimming cost V 0 bases and J 4 bases, with 10 bases left between them. This CDR3 is 14 amino acids long. CDR1 is MNHNY and CDR2 is SVGAGI in the germline V gene (reference sequence). CDR3 coding DNA: TGTGCCAGCAGTTACTCTCGACTCTCTTACGAGCAGTACGTC. This translates into CASSYSRLSYEQYV.

This chain uses TRBV12-3 or TRBV12-4 with TRBJ1-2, with TRBD1 as a possible D gene (5 bases). Trimming stripped 7 bases from V and 3 bases from J, with 12 bases between. CDR3 size: 13 residues. The CDR3 region is CASTEGLYYGYTF. In DNA, the CDR3 is TGTGCCAGCACCGAGGGACTGTACTATGGCTACACCTTC.

The chain links TRBV18 to TRBJ1-1, with D possibly matching TRBD1 (5 bases). The CDR3 is 16 amino acids. The germline V gene has CDR1 KGHSH and CDR2 LQKENI. Trimming took off 3 bases at V and 1 base at J, with 15 bases between the two ends. Here the CDR3 DNA reads TGTGCCAGCTCACCCACTCAAGGGGTTAGGAACACTGAAGCTTTCTTT. Protein sequence: CASSPTQGVRNTEAFF.